One and the same sample provided the 6 T cell receptor beta chains below, sequenced in a study of CXCR3-negative and CXCR3-positive naive CD8 T cells. Study-wide findings and caveats: Hydrophobicity was higher for TRB CDR3s found in CXCR3-positive naive cells than in CXCR3-negative naive cells.

TRB cDNA was prepared as libraries by UMI-labeled 5' RACE. TCRdb reanalyzed the 5' RACE reads and collapses them to one entry per CDR3 protein, without DNA. With some 150,000 distinct CDR3 sequences in the sample, the ten largest clones hold around 0.41%. No cognate antigen is known for these TCRs. Sequenced sample: naive CXCR3+ CD8+ T cells from blood. Subset specified: CD45RO-CCR7+CD27+CD95- naive CD8+ T cells expressing CXCR3 (TNR3+). All receptors derive from a human donor in good health. Some clones in this sample may be carry-over from other donors' samples.

This chain connects TRBV13 to TRBJ2-7; TCRdb gives TRBD1 as the D gene, but with no DNA this cannot be confirmed. CDR1 is PRHDT and CDR2 is FYEKMQ in the germline V gene (reference sequence). This CDR3 is 14 amino acids long. The CDR3 sequence: CASSSRESSYEQYF.

This sequence joins TRBV15 and TRBJ2-7; the D call of TRBD2 rests on TCRdb alone, since no DNA is present to check it. Germline loops: CDR1 LNHNV, CDR2 YYDKDF (reference sequence). CDR3 length: 15 amino acids. The chain's CDR3 is CATSTRGLAGYEQYF. Variable domain in full (rest from reference TRBV15 and TRBJ2-7): DAMVIQNPRYQVTQFGKPVTLSCSQTLNHNVMYWYQQKSSQAPKLLFHYYDKDFNNEADTPDNFQSRRPNTSFCFLDIRSPGLGDTAMYLCATSTRGLAGYEQYFGPGTRLTVT.

This chain uses TRBV21-1 with TRBJ1-2. TRBV21-1 is assigned pseudogene status. CDR3 length equals 16 residues. The CDR3 loop is CARGIEGPTCGYGYTF.

CDR3 residues: CASSVDEREQYF. The chain recombines TRBV9 with TRBJ2-7. Germline CDR1 reads SGDLS; CDR2 reads YYNGEE. The CDR3 is 12 amino acids.

The chain joins TRBV20-1 to TRBJ2-1; lacking DNA, the TRBD2 call made by TCRdb goes unchecked. CDR3 length: 15 amino acids. Germline loops: CDR1 DFQATT, CDR2 SNEGSKA (reference sequence). The CDR3 loop reads CSARSSGGPYNEQFF.

The V gene is TRBV5-1, the J gene TRBJ1-2; the D call from TCRdb, TRBD1, cannot be confirmed without DNA. Per germline, CDR1 SGHRS and CDR2 YFSETQ. This CDR3 has 15 residues. CDR3 sequence reads: CASSLVGDSFAGYTF.